This TCR beta chain was profiled in a study of T cells in Graves' hyperthyroidism and ophthalmopathy. Graves' hyperthyroidism was deemed stable absent ophthalmopathy progression within 18 months. Remarks on this clonotype: One junction end does not reproduce the germline sequence, and a read error may be involved.

The CDR3 regions of TCR beta were amplified from RNA transcripts. During a first-round RT-PCR of the TCR CDR3, the HTBI primer set was used. TCRdb reanalysed the multiplex PCR reads using MiXCR and keeps one entry per CDR3 protein. Of fewer than 350,000 distinct CDR3 sequences listed, 21% are singletons. In germline, CDR1 is SNHLY, CDR2 FYNNEI. The CDR3 is made up of 11 amino acids. This TCR was sampled from a woman aged 50 to 65 with Graves' hyperthyroidism. The sequencing input was blood. This chain joins TRBV2 and TRBJ1-4; no clear D gene. The CDR3 protein is CASSVGEKLLF. For the CDR3, the DNA is TGTGCCAGCAGTGTCGGGGAAAAACTGCTTTTT.